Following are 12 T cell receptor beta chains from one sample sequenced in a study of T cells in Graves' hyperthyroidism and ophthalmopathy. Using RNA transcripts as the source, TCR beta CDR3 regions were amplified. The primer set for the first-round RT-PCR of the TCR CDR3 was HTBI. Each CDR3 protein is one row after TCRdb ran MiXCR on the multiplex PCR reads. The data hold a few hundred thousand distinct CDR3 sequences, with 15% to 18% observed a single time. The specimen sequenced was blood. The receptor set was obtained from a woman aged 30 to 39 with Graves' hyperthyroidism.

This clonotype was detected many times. The CDR3 coding sequence is TGTGCCAGCAGCCAAGGGGGCGAGCAGTACTTC. Translating it yields CASSQGGEQYF. The genes are TRBV3-1 and TRBJ2-7; D gene uncertain. Germline CDR1 reads LGHDT; CDR2 reads YNNKEL (reference sequence). This CDR3 region has 11 residues. V gave up 1 base and J gave up 6 bases, with 4 bases separating them.

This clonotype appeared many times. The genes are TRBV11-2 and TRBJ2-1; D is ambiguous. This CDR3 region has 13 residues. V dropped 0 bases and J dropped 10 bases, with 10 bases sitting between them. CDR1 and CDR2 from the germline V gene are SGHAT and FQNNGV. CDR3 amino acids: CASSLDRIREQFF. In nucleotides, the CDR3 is TGTGCCAGCAGCTTAGACCGGATTCGGGAGCAGTTCTTC.

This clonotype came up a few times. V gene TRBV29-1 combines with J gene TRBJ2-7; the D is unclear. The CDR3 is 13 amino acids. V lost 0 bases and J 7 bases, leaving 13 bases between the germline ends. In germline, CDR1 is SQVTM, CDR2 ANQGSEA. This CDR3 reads CSVEEGSQTEQYF. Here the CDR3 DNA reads TGCAGCGTTGAAGAAGGTAGCCAAACAGAGCAGTACTTC.

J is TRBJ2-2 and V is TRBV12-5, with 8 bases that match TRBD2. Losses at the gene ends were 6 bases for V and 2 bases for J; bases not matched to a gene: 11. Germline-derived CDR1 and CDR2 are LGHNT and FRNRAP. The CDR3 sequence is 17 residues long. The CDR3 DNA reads TGTGCTAGTGGCAACTTAGACGGACTAGCCAACACCGGGGAGCTGTTTTTT. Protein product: CASGNLDGLANTGELFF.

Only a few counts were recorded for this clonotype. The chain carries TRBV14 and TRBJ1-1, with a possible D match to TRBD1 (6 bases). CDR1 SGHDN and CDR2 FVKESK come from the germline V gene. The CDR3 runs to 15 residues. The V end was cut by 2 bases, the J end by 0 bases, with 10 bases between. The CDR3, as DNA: TGTGCCAGCAGCCAATTTCAGGGGCTGAACACTGAAGCTTTCTTT. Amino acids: CASSQFQGLNTEAFF.

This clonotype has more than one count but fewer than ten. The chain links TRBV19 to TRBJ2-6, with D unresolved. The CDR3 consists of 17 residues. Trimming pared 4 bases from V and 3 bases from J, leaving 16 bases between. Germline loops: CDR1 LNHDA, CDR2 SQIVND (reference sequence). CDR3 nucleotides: TGTGCCAGTAGTAGGGATTCGGCCTCTGGTGGGGCCAACGTCCTGACTTTC. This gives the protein CASSRDSASGGANVLTF.

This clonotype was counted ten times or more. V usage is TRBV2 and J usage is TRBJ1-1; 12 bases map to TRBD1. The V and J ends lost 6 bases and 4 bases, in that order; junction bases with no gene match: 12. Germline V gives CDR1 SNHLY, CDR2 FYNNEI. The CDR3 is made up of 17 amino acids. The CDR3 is CASRGFRDRGLSTEAFF. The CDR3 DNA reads TGTGCCAGCAGAGGATTCCGGGACAGGGGGCTCAGCACTGAAGCTTTCTTT.

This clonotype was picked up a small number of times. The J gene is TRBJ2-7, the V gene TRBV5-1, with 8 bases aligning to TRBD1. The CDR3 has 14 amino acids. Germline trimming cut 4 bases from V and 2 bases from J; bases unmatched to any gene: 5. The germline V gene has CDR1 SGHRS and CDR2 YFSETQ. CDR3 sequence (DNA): TGCGCCAGCAGCATAGCAGGGGGCACCTACGAGCAGTACTTC. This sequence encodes CASSIAGGTYEQYF.

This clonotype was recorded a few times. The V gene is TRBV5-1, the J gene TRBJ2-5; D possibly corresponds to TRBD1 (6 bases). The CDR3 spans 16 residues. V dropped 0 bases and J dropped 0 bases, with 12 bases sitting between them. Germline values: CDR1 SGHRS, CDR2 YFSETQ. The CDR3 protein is CASSLAPRGNQETQYF. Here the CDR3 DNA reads TGCGCCAGCAGCTTGGCCCCGAGGGGGAACCAAGAGACCCAGTACTTC.

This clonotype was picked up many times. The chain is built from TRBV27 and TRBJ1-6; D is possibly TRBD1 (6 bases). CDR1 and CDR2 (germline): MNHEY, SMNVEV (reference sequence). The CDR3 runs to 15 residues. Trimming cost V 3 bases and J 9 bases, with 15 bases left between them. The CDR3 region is CASSLGGQGGSPLHF. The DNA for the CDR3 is TGTGCCAGCAGTTTGGGGGGGCAAGGAGGTTCACCCCTCCACTTT.

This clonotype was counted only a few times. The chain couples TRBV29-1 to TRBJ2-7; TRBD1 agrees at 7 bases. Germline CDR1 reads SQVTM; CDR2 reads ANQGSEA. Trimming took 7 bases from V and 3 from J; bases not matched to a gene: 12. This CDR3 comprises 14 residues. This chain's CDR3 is CSGGDSSFFYEQYF. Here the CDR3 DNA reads TGCAGCGGAGGGGACAGCTCATTTTTCTACGAGCAGTACTTC.

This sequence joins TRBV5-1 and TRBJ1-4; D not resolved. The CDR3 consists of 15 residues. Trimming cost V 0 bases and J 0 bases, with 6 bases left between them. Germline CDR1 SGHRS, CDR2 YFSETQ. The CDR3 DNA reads TGCGCCAGCAGCTTGGACCGGGCAACTAATGAAAAACTGTTTTTT. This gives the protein CASSLDRATNEKLFF.